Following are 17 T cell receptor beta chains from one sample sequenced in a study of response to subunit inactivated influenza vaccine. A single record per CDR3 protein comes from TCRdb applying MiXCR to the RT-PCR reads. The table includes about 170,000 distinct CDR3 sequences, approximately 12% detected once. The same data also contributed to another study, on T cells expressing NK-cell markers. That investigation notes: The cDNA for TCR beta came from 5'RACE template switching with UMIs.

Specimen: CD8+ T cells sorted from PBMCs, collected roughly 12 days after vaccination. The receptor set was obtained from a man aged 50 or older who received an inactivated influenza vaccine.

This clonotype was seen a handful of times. The CDR3 reads CASSAYGFATNEKLFF. The CDR3 DNA follows: TGTGCCAGCAGTGCCTACGGCTTTGCAACTAATGAAAAACTGTTTTTT. The chain combines TRBV2 with TRBJ1-4, with no clear D. Germline V gives CDR1 SNHLY, CDR2 FYNNEI. CDR3 length equals 16 residues. V shed 4 bases and J shed 0 bases, with 12 bases lying between them.

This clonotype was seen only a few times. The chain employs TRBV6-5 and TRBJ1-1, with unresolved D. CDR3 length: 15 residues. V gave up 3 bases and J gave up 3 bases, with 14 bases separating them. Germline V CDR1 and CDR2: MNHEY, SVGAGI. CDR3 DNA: TGTGCCAGCAGTTATTATCAGGAAAAAGACACTGAAGCTTTCTTT. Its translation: CASSYYQEKDTEAFF.

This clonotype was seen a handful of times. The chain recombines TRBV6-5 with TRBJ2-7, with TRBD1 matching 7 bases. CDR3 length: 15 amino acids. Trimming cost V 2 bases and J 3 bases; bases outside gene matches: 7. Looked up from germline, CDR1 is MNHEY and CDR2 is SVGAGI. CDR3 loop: CASSYEGATYYEQYF. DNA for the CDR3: TGTGCCAGCAGTTACGAGGGGGCGACCTACTACGAGCAGTACTTC.

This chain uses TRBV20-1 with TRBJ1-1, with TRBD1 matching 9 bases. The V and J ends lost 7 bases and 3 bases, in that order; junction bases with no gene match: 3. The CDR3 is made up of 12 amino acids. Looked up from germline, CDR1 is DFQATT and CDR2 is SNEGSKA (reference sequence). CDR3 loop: CSVRTGDTEAFF. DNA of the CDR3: TGCAGTGTTCGGACAGGGGACACTGAAGCTTTCTTT.

In DNA form, the CDR3 reads TGTGCCAGCAGTTCCGGGACAGGGTCCGAGCAGTACTTC. Its translation: CASSSGTGSEQYF. The V and J genes are TRBV2 and TRBJ2-7, with TRBD1 identical over 9 bases. Germline loops: CDR1 SNHLY, CDR2 FYNNEI. With V trimmed by 5 bases and J by 6 bases, 5 bases remained unmatched. CDR3 size: 13 residues.

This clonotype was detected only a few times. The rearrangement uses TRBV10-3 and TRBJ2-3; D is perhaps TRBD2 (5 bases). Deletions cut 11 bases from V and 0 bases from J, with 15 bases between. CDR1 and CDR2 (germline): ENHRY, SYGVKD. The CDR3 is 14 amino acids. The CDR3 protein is CAVSGFDSTDTQYF. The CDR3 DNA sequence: TGTGCCGTCTCGGGATTCGATAGCACAGATACGCAGTATTTT.

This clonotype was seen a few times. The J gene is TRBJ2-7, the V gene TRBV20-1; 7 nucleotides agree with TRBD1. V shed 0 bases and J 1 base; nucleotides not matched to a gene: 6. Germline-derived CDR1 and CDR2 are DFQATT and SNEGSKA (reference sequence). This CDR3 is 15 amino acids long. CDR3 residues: CSARDHRGPSYEQYF. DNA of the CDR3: TGCAGTGCTAGAGATCACAGGGGCCCATCCTACGAGCAGTACTTC.

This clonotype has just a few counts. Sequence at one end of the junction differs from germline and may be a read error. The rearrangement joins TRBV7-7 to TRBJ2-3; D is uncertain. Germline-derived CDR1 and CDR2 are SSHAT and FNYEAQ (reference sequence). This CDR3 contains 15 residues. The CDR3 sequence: CASSLVMGSTDTQYF. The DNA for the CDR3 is TGTGCTAGCAGCTTAGTCATGGGTAGCACAGATACGCAGTATTTT.

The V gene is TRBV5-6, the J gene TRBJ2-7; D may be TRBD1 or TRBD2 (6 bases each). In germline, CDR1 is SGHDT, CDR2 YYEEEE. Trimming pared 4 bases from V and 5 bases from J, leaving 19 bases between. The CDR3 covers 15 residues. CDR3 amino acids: CASSTEGGQRNEQYF. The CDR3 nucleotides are TGTGCCAGCAGCACGGAGGGGGGACAAAGGAACGAGCAGTACTTC.

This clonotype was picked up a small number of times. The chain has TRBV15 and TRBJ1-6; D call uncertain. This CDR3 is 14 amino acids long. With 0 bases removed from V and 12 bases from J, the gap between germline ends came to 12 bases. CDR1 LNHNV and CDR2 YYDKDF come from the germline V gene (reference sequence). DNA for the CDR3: TGTGCCACCAGCAGAGATCGTTACGGTGGACCCCTCCACTTT. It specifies CATSRDRYGGPLHF.

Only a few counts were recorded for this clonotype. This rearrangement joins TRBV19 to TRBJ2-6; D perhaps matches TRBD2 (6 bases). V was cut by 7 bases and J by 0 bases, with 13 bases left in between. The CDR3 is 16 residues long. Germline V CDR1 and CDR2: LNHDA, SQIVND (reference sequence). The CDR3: CASTSEGYSGANVLTF. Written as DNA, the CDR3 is TGTGCCAGTACCTCGGAGGGGTACTCTGGGGCCAACGTCCTGACTTTC.

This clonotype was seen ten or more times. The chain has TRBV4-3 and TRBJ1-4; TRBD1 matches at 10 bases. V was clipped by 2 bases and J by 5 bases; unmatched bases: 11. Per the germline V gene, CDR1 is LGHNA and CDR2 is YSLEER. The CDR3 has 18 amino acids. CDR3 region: CASSQTPGWTGGNEKLFF. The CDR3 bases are TGCGCCAGCAGCCAAACGCCTGGGTGGACAGGGGGAAATGAAAAACTGTTTTTT.

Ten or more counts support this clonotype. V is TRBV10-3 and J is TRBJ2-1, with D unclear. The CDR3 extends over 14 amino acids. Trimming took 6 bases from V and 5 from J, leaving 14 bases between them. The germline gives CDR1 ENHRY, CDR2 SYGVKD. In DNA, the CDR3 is TGTGCCATCAGAGCACCTGAGGCCGACAATGAGCAGTTCTTC. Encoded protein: CAIRAPEADNEQFF.

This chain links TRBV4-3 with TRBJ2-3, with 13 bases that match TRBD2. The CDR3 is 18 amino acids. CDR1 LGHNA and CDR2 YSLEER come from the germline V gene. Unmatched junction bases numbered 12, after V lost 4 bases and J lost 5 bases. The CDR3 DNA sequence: TGCGCCAGCAGCCCTAGCCCCGGACTAGCGGGAGTTGAAGATACGCAGTATTTT. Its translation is CASSPSPGLAGVEDTQYF.

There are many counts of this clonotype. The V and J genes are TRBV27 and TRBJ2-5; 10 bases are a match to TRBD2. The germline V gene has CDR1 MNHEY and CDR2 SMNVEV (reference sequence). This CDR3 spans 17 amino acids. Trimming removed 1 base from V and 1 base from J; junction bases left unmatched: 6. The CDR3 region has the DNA TGTGCCAGCAGTTTATTAGGAGCTAGCGGGAGCCAAGAGACCCAGTACTTC. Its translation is CASSLLGASGSQETQYF.

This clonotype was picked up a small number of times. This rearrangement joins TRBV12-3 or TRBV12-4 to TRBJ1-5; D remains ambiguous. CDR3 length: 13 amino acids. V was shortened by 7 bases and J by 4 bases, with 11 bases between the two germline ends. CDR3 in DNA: TGTGCCAGCACCCGAGAAGGGAATCAGCCCCAGCATTTT. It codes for CASTREGNQPQHF.

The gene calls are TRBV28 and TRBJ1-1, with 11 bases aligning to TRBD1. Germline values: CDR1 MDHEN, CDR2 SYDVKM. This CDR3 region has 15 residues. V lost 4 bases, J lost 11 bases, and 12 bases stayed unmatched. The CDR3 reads CASSWSPGQGGIAFF. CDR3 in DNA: TGTGCCAGCAGTTGGAGCCCGGGACAGGGGGGGATTGCTTTCTTT. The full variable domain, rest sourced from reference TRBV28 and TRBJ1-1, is DVKVTQSSRYLVKRTGEKVFLECVQDMDHENMFWYRQDPGLGLRLIYFSYDVKMKEKGDIPEGYSVSREKKERFSLILESASTNQTSMYLCASSWSPGQGGIAFFGQGTRLTVV.